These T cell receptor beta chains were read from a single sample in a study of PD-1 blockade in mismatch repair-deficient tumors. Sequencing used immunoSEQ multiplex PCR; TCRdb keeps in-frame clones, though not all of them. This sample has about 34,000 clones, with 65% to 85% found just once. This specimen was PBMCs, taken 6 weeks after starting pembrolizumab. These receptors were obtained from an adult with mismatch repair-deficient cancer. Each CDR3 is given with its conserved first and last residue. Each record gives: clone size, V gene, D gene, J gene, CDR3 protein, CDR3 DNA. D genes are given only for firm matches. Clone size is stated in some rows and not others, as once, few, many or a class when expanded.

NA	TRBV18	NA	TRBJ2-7	CASSPTGWSSEQYF	TGTGCCAGCTCTCCAACGGGGTGGAGCTCCGAGCAGTACTTC
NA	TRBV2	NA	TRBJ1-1	CASSQASDTEAFF	TGTGCCAGCAGCCAGGCATCGGACACTGAAGCTTTCTTT
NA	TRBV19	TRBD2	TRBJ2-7	CASSIASGSSYEQYF	TGTGCCAGTAGTATCGCTAGCGGGAGCTCCTACGAGCAGTACTTC
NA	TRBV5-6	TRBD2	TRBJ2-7	CASSPSGALLWYEQYF	TGTGCCAGCAGCCCTAGCGGGGCCCTCCTATGGTACGAGCAGTACTTC
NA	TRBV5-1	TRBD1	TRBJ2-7	CASSWTGSSYEQYF	TGCGCCAGCAGCTGGACAGGGTCCTCCTACGAGCAGTACTTC
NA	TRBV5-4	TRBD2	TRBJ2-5	CASSLDWLAVETQYF	TGTGCCAGCAGCTTGGATTGGCTAGCGGTGGAGACCCAGTACTTC
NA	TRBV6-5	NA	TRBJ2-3	CASSYDRSTDTQYF	TGTGCCAGCAGTTACGACAGAAGCACAGATACGCAGTATTTT
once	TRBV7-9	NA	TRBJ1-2	CASSPILLEADYGYTF	TGTGCCAGCAGCCCCATACTATTAGAGGCTGACTATGGCTACACCTTC
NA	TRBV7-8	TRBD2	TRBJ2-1	CASTLAGGLSYNEQFF	TGTGCCAGCACCTTAGCGGGAGGACTCTCCTACAATGAGCAGTTCTTC
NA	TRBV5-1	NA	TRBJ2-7	CASSSGGRTYEQYF	TGCGCCAGCAGCTCCGGAGGTAGGACCTACGAGCAGTACTTC
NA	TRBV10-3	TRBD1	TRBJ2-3	CAISVGFGGQGPDTQYF	TGTGCCATCAGTGTAGGATTTGGGGGACAGGGCCCAGATACGCAGTATTTT
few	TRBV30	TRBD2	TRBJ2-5	CAWSPGLAGLRGETQYF	TGTGCCTGGAGTCCCGGACTAGCGGGACTACGGGGGGAGACCCAGTACTTC
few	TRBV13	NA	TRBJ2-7	CASSLGLENYEQYF	TGTGCCAGCAGCTTAGGCTTGGAGAATTACGAGCAGTACTTC
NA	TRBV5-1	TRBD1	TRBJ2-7	CASSFASQGSEQYF	TGCGCCAGCAGCTTCGCCTCACAGGGGAGCGAGCAGTACTTC
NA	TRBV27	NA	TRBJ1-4	CASRPGGLEKLFF	TGTGCCAGCAGACCGGGGGGCCTTGAAAAACTGTTTTTT